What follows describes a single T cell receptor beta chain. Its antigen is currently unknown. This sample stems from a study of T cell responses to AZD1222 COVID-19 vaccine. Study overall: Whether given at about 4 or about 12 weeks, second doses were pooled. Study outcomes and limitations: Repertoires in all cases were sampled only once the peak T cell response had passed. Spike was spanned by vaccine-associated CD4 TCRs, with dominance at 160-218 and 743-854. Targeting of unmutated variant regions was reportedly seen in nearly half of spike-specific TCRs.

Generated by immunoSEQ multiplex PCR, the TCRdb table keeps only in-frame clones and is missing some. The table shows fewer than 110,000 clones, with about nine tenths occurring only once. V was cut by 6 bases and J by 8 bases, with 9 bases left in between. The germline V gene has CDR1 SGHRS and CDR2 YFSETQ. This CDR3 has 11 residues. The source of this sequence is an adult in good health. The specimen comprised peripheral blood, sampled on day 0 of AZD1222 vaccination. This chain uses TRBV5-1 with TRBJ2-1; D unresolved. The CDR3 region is CASILIDEQFF. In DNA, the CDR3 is TGCGCCAGCATACTAATCGATGAGCAGTTCTTC.